Below, one TCR beta chain is given with its context. No antigen is known for it. The source of the sample is a study of T cell responses to AZD1222 COVID-19 vaccine. Study findings and constraints: The donor cohort was predominantly white British with a female majority, and clonal diversity may have been underestimated.

The protocol was immunoSEQ multiplex PCR, while the TCRdb copy is restricted to in-frame clones and leaves out a portion. The sample includes about 100,000 clones, roughly 86% of them seen just once. Germline loops: CDR1 SGHTA, CDR2 FQGNSA. The ends lost 3 bases at V and 0 bases at J; junction bases unmatched: 3. The CDR3 is 16 amino acids. V gene TRBV7-2 combines with J gene TRBJ2-2, with TRBD2 identical over 8 bases. The sample consisted of peripheral blood, taken 28 days after the second dose of the MenACWY control vaccine. The source of this sequence is an adult who received the MenACWY meningococcal vaccine as a control. The CDR3 loop is CASSFTGGPNTGELFF. The CDR3 nucleotides read TGTGCCAGCAGCTTCACGGGGGGGCCGAACACCGGGGAGCTGTTTTTT.